This T cell receptor (beta chain) was sequenced for a study of Tregs in tolerant kidney transplant recipients. Study findings and constraints: Few patients were studied, so findings need validation in larger groups. Expanding Tregs on activated donor B cells appeared to best identify donor-specific TCRbeta clones.

Notes on this clone: Its antigen remains unidentified.

Unstimulated Tregs (CD4+CD25+CD127-) and CD4+CD25- non-Tregs were sorted from PBMCs. Here immunoSEQ multiplex PCR was the method, and the copy in TCRdb shows in-frame clones only, minus some. The table has some 68,000 clones, about four fifths seen once; the top ten hold more than 4%. The TCR was taken from a human donor in good health. What was sequenced was CD4+ T cells from blood.

The CDR3 protein is CSVEDRFRGRADTQYF. The CDR3 DNA is TGCAGCGTTGAAGATCGGTTCCGGGGAAGGGCAGATACGCAGTATTTT. The chain couples TRBV29-1 to TRBJ2-3; perhaps TRBD2 as D (5 bases). The CDR3 loop spans 16 amino acids. CDR1 and CDR2 (germline): SQVTM, ANQGSEA. V lost 0 bases to trimming and J lost 4 bases, with 17 bases between them.